This T cell receptor (beta chain) was identified during a study of T cells in Graves' hyperthyroidism and ophthalmopathy. Whole-study findings and limits: A model of 13 V-J pairs discriminated ophthalmopathy from stable hyperthyroidism. Ophthalmopathy was identified by the model a median around 6 months ahead of onset.

With V trimmed by 5 bases and J by 5 bases, 3 bases remained unmatched. The CDR3 sequence is 13 residues long. This clonotype was detected ten times or more. Antigen: not known. No ophthalmopathy progression within 18 months constituted stable Graves' hyperthyroidism. Thyroid ultrasound and orbital computed tomography, with clinical symptoms and serum thyroxine and TRAb, informed diagnoses. The TCR beta CDR3 regions underwent amplification using RNA transcripts as the source. The HTBI primer set was used in a first-round RT-PCR of the TCR CDR3. TCRdb fed the multiplex PCR reads into MiXCR, producing one record per CDR3 protein. Altogether fewer than 400,000 distinct CDR3 sequences are present, around 16% being singletons, with the ten largest covering around a third.

The chain links TRBV12-3 or TRBV12-4 to TRBJ2-1, with 7 bases aligning to TRBD2. Sequences were obtained from blood. The receptor's source is a man aged 30 to 39 with Graves' hyperthyroidism. The CDR3: CASSIGRDNEQFF. In DNA, the CDR3 is TGTGCCAGCAGTATTGGGAGGGACAATGAGCAGTTCTTC.